The 8 T cell receptor beta chains presented below share a single source sample, sequenced in a study of cytomegalovirus exposure and HLA in healthy donors. Sequenced by immunoSEQ multiplex PCR; TCRdb stores in-frame clones only, minus some. The sample comprises tens of thousands of clones, around 94% of which are singletons, and 3% to 3.5% rests with the top ten. Sequencing was done on a sample of PBMCs. The receptor source for this set is a woman in her late teens or twenties in good health and CMV-seropositive.

The genes are TRBV27 and TRBJ1-6; 7 nucleotides match TRBD1. V lost 5 bases, J lost 7 bases, and 8 bases stayed unmatched. The V gene's germline CDR1 is MNHEY and CDR2 SMNVEV (reference sequence). This CDR3 region has 15 residues. DNA of the CDR3: TGTGCCAGCAGTATCCGGGACAGCGACAATTCACCCCTCCACTTT. It encodes CASSIRDSDNSPLHF.

CDR3: CASSLDRSAAPREQFF. CDR3 sequence (DNA): TGTGCCAGCAGCTTAGATCGATCGGCTGCCCCGAGGGAGCAGTTCTTC. The chain combines TRBV11-3 with TRBJ2-1, with unresolved D. CDR3 length: 16 amino acids. Trimming took 0 bases from V and 10 from J, leaving 19 bases between them. Germline V lookup: CDR1 SGHNT, CDR2 YENEEA.

This chain connects TRBV7-9 to TRBJ2-3; the D gene is possibly TRBD2 (5 bases). Trimming removed 0 bases at V and 6 bases at J, with 10 bases between. Germline V lookup: CDR1 SEHNR, CDR2 FQNEAQ (reference sequence). This CDR3 region has 14 residues. CDR3 in amino acids: CASSLAGVRDTQYF. In DNA form, the CDR3 reads TGTGCCAGCAGCTTAGCGGGAGTTCGGGATACGCAGTATTTT.

CDR3 amino acids: CASSYSGQGGGSPLHF. CDR3 nucleotide sequence: TGTGCCAGCAGTTACTCAGGACAGGGAGGGGGCTCACCCCTCCACTTT. V gene TRBV6-6 combines with J gene TRBJ1-6; 8 bases match TRBD1. V lost 0 bases, J lost 10 bases, and 8 bases stayed unmatched. The length of the CDR3 is 16 residues. Per the germline V gene, CDR1 is MNHNY and CDR2 is SVGAGI (reference sequence).

This chain uses TRBV28 with TRBJ2-7, with TRBD2 identical over 7 bases. The V and J ends lost 7 bases and 0 bases, in that order; junction bases with no gene match: 3. The germline gives CDR1 MDHEN, CDR2 SYDVKM. This CDR3 is built from 13 residues. CDR3 residues: CASTGGSSYEQYF. CDR3 DNA sequence: TGTGCCAGCACGGGCGGGAGCTCCTACGAGCAGTACTTC.

The V gene is TRBV5-1, the J gene TRBJ2-1, with 12 bases lining up with TRBD2. The germline gives CDR1 SGHRS, CDR2 YFSETQ. The CDR3 spans 15 residues. V shed 0 bases, J shed 5 bases, and the junction held 0 bases outside the gene matches. CDR3 coding DNA: TGCGCCAGCAGCTTGGGACTAGCGGGAGACAATGAGCAGTTCTTC. This encodes CASSLGLAGDNEQFF.

The genes are TRBV9 and TRBJ2-5, with D maybe TRBD2 (7 bases). Between the trimmed V and J ends, which lost 0 bases and 2 bases, there was a span of 14 bases. The CDR3 is 16 residues long. CDR1 is SGDLS, CDR2 YYNGEE, per germline. CDR3 region: CASSVALAGAQETQYF. The CDR3 coding sequence is TGTGCCAGCAGCGTAGCTCTTGCGGGGGCGCAAGAGACCCAGTACTTC.

V usage is TRBV4-3 and J usage is TRBJ2-3, with 7 bases fitting TRBD2. CDR3 length: 14 residues. Per germline, CDR1 LGHNA and CDR2 YSLEER. V lost 5 bases to trimming and J lost 4 bases; unmatched junction nucleotides: 6. The CDR3 here is CASSTGLVSDTQYF. As DNA, the CDR3 is TGCGCCAGCAGCACTGGACTAGTGTCAGATACGCAGTATTTT.